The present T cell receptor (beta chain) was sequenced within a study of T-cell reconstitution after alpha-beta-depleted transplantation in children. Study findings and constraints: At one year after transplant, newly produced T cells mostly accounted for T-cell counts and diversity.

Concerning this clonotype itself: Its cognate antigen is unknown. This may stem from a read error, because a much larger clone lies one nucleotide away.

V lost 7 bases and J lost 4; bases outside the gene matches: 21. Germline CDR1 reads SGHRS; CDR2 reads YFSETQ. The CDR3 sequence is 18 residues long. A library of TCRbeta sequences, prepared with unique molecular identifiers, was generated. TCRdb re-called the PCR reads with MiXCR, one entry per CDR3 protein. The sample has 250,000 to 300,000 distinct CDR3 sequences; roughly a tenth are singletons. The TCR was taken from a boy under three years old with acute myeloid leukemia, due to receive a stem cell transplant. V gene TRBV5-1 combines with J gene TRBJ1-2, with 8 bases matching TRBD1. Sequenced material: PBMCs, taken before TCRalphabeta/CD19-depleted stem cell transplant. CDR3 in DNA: TGCGCCAGCCGTACCGGCGTATCAGGGGGCGCAGCGACCTATGGCTACACCTTC. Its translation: CASRTGVSGGAATYGYTF. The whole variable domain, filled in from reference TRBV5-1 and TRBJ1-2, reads KAGVTQTPRYLIKTRGQQVTLSCSPISGHRSVSWYQQTPGQGLQFLFEYFSETQRNKGNFPGRFSGRQFSNSRSEMNVSTLELGDSALYLCASRTGVSGGAATYGYTFGSGTRLTVV.